Below are 23 T cell receptor beta chains sequenced from a single sample in a study of blood T cells in healthy people across ages. A second roughly 6 to 12 cycle PCR used barcoded and J-beta primers. One entry per CDR3 protein results from TCRdb running MiXCR on the 5' RACE reads. Of 800,000 or so distinct CDR3 sequences in the sample, about 25% were seen once. Separately, the same data were catalogued under a study of T cells of mothers and their children.

The sequenced material came from blood. The receptors come from a boy aged 5-17 years in good health.

The chain has TRBV20-1 and TRBJ2-4, with TRBD2 matching 8 bases. The CDR3 loop spans 13 amino acids. J gave up 9 bases and V 2 bases, and 6 bases lay outside the gene matches. The germline V gene has CDR1 DFQATT and CDR2 SNEGSKA (reference sequence). CDR3 residues: CSARLVAGRIQYF. The CDR3 nucleotides read TGCAGTGCTAGATTGGTAGCGGGACGCATTCAGTACTTC.

This clonotype has a handful of counts. This chain joins TRBV10-3 and TRBJ2-4; D unclear. Trimming took off 2 bases at V and 1 base at J, with 6 bases between the two ends. Germline CDR1 ENHRY, CDR2 SYGVKD. The CDR3 covers 14 residues. CDR3 coding DNA: TGTGCCATCAGTGAGCCCGGCGCCAAAAACATTCAGTACTTC. Protein sequence: CAISEPGAKNIQYF.

The chain carries TRBV12-3 or TRBV12-4 and TRBJ2-5; possible D gene TRBD2, 5 bases. CDR3 length: 14 residues. With 1 base removed from V and 5 bases from J, the gap between germline ends came to 11 bases. DNA of the CDR3: TGTGCCAGCAGTTTAGGTCCACTAGGGGAGACCCAGTACTTC. Amino acids: CASSLGPLGETQYF.

This clonotype was recorded a few times. The chain has TRBV30 and TRBJ1-1, with D possibly being TRBD1 (5 bases). V was trimmed by 3 bases and J by 11 bases, leaving 13 bases between them. CDR3 length equals 11 residues. The V gene's germline CDR1 is GTSNPN and CDR2 SVGIG (reference sequence). CDR3 bases: TGTGCCTGGAGCAGGGAGGGGAACGCTTTCTTT. Translation: CAWSREGNAFF.

The V gene is TRBV7-9, the J gene TRBJ1-2; D unresolved. V lost 1 base to trimming and J lost 0 bases, with 24 bases between them. CDR1 and CDR2 from the germline V gene are SEHNR and FQNEAQ (reference sequence). The CDR3 spans 20 residues. CDR3 nucleotide sequence: TGTGCCAGCAGCTTAGGGGTGTACGCCGTACGGACGGGAACTAACTATGGCTACACCTTC. Protein: CASSLGVYAVRTGTNYGYTF. Filled out from reference TRBV7-9 and TRBJ1-2, the complete variable domain reads DTGVSQNPRHKITKRGQNVTFRCDPISEHNRLYWYRQTLGQGPEFLTYFQNEAQLEKSRLLSDRFSAERPKGSFSTLEIQRTEQGDSAMYLCASSLGVYAVRTGTNYGYTFGSGTRLTVV.

The chain carries TRBV25-1 and TRBJ1-4; D remains unclear. Looked up from germline, CDR1 is MGHDK and CDR2 is SYGVNS. The CDR3 has 13 residues. Trimming took 8 bases from V and 4 from J, leaving 11 bases between them. The CDR3: CASQEMNNEKLFF. In DNA, the CDR3 is TGTGCCAGCCAAGAGATGAATAATGAAAAACTGTTTTTT.

Comment on this clonotype: One end of the junction does not line up with germline, which may come from a read error. The rearrangement joins TRBV7-2 to TRBJ2-4, with TRBD2 matching over 9 bases. The CDR3 covers 19 residues. CDR1 and CDR2 from the germline V gene are SGHTA and FQGNSA. The CDR3 here is CASNLDPSGAAGAKNIQYF. As DNA, the CDR3 is TGTGCCAGCAACTTAGATCCTAGCGGGGCCGCAGGGGCCAAAAACATTCAGTACTTC.

This chain connects TRBV29-1 to TRBJ2-7; the match to TRBD2 covers 7 bases. The CDR3 contains 13 residues. Looked up from germline, CDR1 is SQVTM and CDR2 is ANQGSEA. The V and J ends lost 6 bases and 2 bases, in that order; junction bases with no gene match: 7. CDR3 amino acids: CSVRKRGAYEQYF. The CDR3 DNA is TGCAGCGTGAGAAAGCGGGGCGCCTACGAGCAGTACTTC.

The gene calls are TRBV12-3 or TRBV12-4 and TRBJ1-2; no reliable D call. This CDR3 contains 14 residues. The V end lost 5 bases, the J end lost 2 bases, and 12 bases lay between the germline ends. CDR3 sequence: CASSLDGPNYGYTF. For the CDR3, the DNA is TGTGCCAGCAGTCTGGACGGTCCCAACTATGGCTACACCTTC.

There are a few counts of this clonotype. The chain couples TRBV28 to TRBJ2-5; tentative D call: TRBD1 (5 bases). CDR1 and CDR2 (germline): MDHEN, SYDVKM. The V and J ends lost 10 bases and 0 bases respectively, with 12 bases between them. The CDR3 is made up of 13 amino acids. The DNA for the CDR3 is TGTGCCACCACGACAGTGTACCAAGAGACCCAGTACTTC. It encodes CATTTVYQETQYF.

This clonotype has a handful of counts. V is TRBV20-1 and J is TRBJ2-5; perhaps TRBD1 as D (6 bases). Trimming took off 0 bases at V and 5 bases at J, with 10 bases between the two ends. The CDR3 is 13 residues long. CDR1 DFQATT and CDR2 SNEGSKA come from the germline V gene (reference sequence). The CDR3 protein is CSAREQGWETQYF. The CDR3 coding sequence is TGCAGTGCTAGAGAACAGGGCTGGGAGACCCAGTACTTC.

The rearrangement links TRBV27 to TRBJ2-7; 12 nucleotides agree with TRBD2. CDR1 is MNHEY, CDR2 SMNVEV, per germline (reference sequence). The CDR3 is 20 residues long. J lost 0 bases, V lost 5 bases, and 17 bases had no gene match. CDR3 sequence reads: CASSPQRASGRAQSSYEQYF. Here the CDR3 DNA reads TGTGCCAGCAGTCCTCAAAGGGCTAGCGGGAGGGCCCAGAGCTCCTACGAGCAGTACTTC.

This chain joins TRBV28 and TRBJ2-2, with D perhaps TRBD1 (6 bases). The CDR3 has 18 residues. Deletions cut 1 base from V and 2 bases from J, with 17 bases between. From germline, CDR1 is MDHEN and CDR2 SYDVKM. CDR3 coding DNA: TGTGCCAGCAGTTTATTAAGGTGGGACAACCAAAACACCGGGGAGCTGTTTTTT. This codes for CASSLLRWDNQNTGELFF.

The CDR3 nucleotides are TGTGCCACCAGCTCCGGTGGGCTTGGTGGCTACACCTTC. It specifies CATSSGGLGGYTF. J is TRBJ1-2 and V is TRBV15, with D uncertain. From germline, CDR1 is LNHNV and CDR2 YYDKDF (reference sequence). This CDR3 region has 13 residues. The V gene lost 5 bases and the J gene lost 7 bases, with 14 bases spanning the gap.

This clonotype occurred a few times. The chain has TRBV7-9 and TRBJ2-1, with D possibly TRBD2 on 6 matching bases. The DNA end lines up better with TRBJ2-5; the J call may be wrong. Looked up from germline, CDR1 is SEHNR and CDR2 is FQNEAQ (reference sequence). This CDR3 contains 15 residues. In nucleotides, the CDR3 is TGTGCCAGCAGCCCCTCCGGGACTCCCACTCAGACCCAGTACTTC. It yields the protein CASSPSGTPTQTQYF.

The gene calls are TRBV12-3 or TRBV12-4 and TRBJ1-2; D is uncertain. CDR3 size: 12 residues. Trimming cost V 1 base and J 8 bases, with 8 bases left between them. The CDR3 sequence: CASSLEPFGYTF. CDR3 nucleotides: TGTGCCAGCAGTTTAGAGCCGTTCGGCTACACCTTC.

This clonotype was picked up a small number of times. This sequence joins TRBV7-2 and TRBJ2-1, with D possibly being TRBD1 or TRBD2 (6 bases each). This CDR3 comprises 15 residues. V lost 4 bases and J 4 bases, leaving 14 bases between the germline ends. From germline, CDR1 is SGHTA and CDR2 FQGNSA. CDR3 in amino acids: CASSSAWGAYNEQFF. For the CDR3, the DNA is TGTGCCAGCAGCTCCGCATGGGGGGCATACAATGAGCAGTTCTTC.

This sequence joins TRBV29-1 and TRBJ1-5; TRBD1 is a possible D gene (6 bases). CDR1 and CDR2 (germline): SQVTM, ANQGSEA. The CDR3 contains 14 residues. V lost 1 base and J 2 bases, leaving 9 bases between the germline ends. The CDR3 bases are TGCAGCGTTGAAGCAGGGGAGGGCAATCAGCCCCAGCATTTT. Protein product: CSVEAGEGNQPQHF.

The chain carries TRBV19 and TRBJ1-4; tentatively, D is TRBD1 (5 bases). The CDR3 sequence is 14 residues long. Per the germline V gene, CDR1 is LNHDA and CDR2 is SQIVND (reference sequence). V lost 5 bases and J lost 7, with 14 bases in between. The CDR3 reads CASSVDPGSEKLFF. The CDR3 DNA is TGTGCCAGTAGTGTCGACCCAGGGTCTGAAAAACTGTTTTTT.

This clonotype has at least ten counts. The genes are TRBV3-1 and TRBJ2-5; perhaps TRBD2 as D (5 bases). The germline gives CDR1 LGHDT, CDR2 YNNKEL (reference sequence). This CDR3 spans 16 amino acids. V was cut by 0 bases and J by 1 base, with 12 bases left in between. For the CDR3, the DNA is TGTGCCAGCAGCCAAGATCGAGGACTCTCCCAAGAGACCCAGTACTTC. It specifies CASSQDRGLSQETQYF.

The chain has TRBV28 and TRBJ2-3; TRBD2 might be the D (6 bases). This CDR3 has 15 residues. Deletions cut 3 bases from V and 11 bases from J, with 21 bases between. Germline V gives CDR1 MDHEN, CDR2 SYDVKM. The CDR3 bases are TGTGCCAGCAGTTTTCGGACTAATGATTACGGGGGGCAGTATTTT. Translation: CASSFRTNDYGGQYF.

On this clonotype itself: A much larger clone sits a single nucleotide away, making a read error possible. No conserved phenylalanine or tryptophan ends this CDR3, so it is likely a read error. The chain carries TRBV7-9 and TRBJ2-7; D unclear. CDR3 length equals 11 residues. V dropped 5 bases and J dropped 0 bases, with 2 bases sitting between them. The V gene's germline CDR1 is SEHNR and CDR2 FQNEAQ (reference sequence). The CDR3 reads CASSPSYEQYL. CDR3 DNA: TGTGCCAGCAGCCCCTCCTACGAGCAGTACCTC.

This clonotype was counted between two and nine times. One end of the junction fails to match germline, which may point to a read error. The chain recombines TRBV27 with TRBJ2-7; TRBD1 matches at 12 bases. The germline gives CDR1 MNHEY, CDR2 SMNVEV (reference sequence). This CDR3 is 16 amino acids long. CDR3 region: CASSLLGQGAWNEQHF. In nucleotides, the CDR3 is TGTGCCAGCAGTTTATTGGGACAGGGGGCCTGGAACGAGCAGCACTTC.